This T cell receptor (beta chain) was identified in a study of cytomegalovirus exposure and HLA in healthy donors. Study context: An earlier analysis identified 117 million unique TCR beta sequences in 150 million to 200 million T cells. The study's early data release held 75 million to 95 million unique TCRs from HLA-typed donors. Findings of the study overall: Usually a TCR sequence was rare, but some public TCRs were found in many donors. About 90% or about 30% of the time was how often most TCR beta V segments were productive, according to an earlier analysis.

This CDR3 is 15 amino acids long. The trim removed 5 bases at V and 3 bases at J, leaving 5 bases unmatched. CDR1 is SEHNR, CDR2 FQNEAQ, per germline (reference sequence). The PCR made use of 60 Vbeta and 13 Jbeta primers. Profiled with immunoSEQ multiplex PCR; TCRdb holds only in-frame clones, not every one. The sample consists of about 200,000 clones, about four fifths of them appearing once. This clone was picked up a small number of times. What it binds is not known. The receptor was derived from a woman aged 25 to 39 in good health and CMV-seropositive. Sequencing was carried out using PBMCs. This rearrangement joins TRBV7-9 to TRBJ2-5, with TRBD1 matching 11 bases. CDR3 DNA sequence: TGTGCCAGCAGCCCGGACAGGGGGCCTGAAGAGACCCAGTACTTC. As protein: CASSPDRGPEETQYF.